The rows below give T cell receptor beta chains drawn from one sample of a study of blood T cell repertoires in COVID-19. TCRdb keeps only in-frame clones here, not all; method: immunoSEQ multiplex PCR. The data show fewer than 500,000 clones, more than 85% seen once. Sequencing used peripheral blood. These receptors were obtained from a woman in her twenties or thirties with acute or convalescent COVID-19. CDR3s include the opening cysteine and the closing phenylalanine or tryptophan. The D gene is left open where the match is weak. Clone size appears in some rows only: once, few, many, or a class for an expanded clone.

abundance | v_gene | d_gene | CDR3aa
. | TRBV19 | . | CASSISGELYNEQFF
. | TRBV9 | TRBD1 | CASSPGQGNYGYTF
. | TRBV7-8 | . | CASSLTVNEKLFF
. | TRBV5-6 | . | CASSRTGTYGYTF
. | TRBV11-2 | TRBD1 | CASSDQGALEETQYF
. | TRBV7-9 | . | CASSSSLGNTIYF
. | TRBV6-1 | . | CASSEIGYSSYEQYF
once | TRBV7-2 | . | CASSFSRSGANVLTF
. | TRBV29-1 | TRBD1 | CSGRQGPSTDTQYF
. | TRBV7-6 | TRBD1 | CASSLRGGLEDTEAFF